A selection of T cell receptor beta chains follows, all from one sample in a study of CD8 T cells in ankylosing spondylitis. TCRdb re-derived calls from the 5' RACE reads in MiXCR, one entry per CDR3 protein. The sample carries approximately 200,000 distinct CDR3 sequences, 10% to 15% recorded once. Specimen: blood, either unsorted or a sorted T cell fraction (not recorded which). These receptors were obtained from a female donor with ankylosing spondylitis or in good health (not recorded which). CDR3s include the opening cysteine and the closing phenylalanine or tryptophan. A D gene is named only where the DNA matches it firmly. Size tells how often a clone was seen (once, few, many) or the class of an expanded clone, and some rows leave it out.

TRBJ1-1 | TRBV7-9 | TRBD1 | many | CASSLRGPDTEAFF | TGTGCCAGCAGCTTAAGGGGGCCGGACACTGAAGCTTTCTTT
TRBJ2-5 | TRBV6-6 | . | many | CASSYGGAGTQYF | TGTGCCAGCAGTTACGGGGGCGCGGGCACCCAGTACTTC
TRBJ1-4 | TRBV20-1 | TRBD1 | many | CSAEKGAGGTEKLFF | TGCAGTGCGGAAAAGGGGGCGGGGGGAACTGAAAAACTGTTTTTT
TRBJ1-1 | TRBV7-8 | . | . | CASSPSGVVNTEAFF | TGTGCCAGCAGCCCAAGTGGGGTAGTAAACACTGAAGCTTTCTTT
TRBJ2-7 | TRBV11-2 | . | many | CASSPRGFPTGPYEQYF | TGTGCCAGCAGCCCCCGGGGATTTCCGACCGGTCCCTACGAGCAGTACTTC
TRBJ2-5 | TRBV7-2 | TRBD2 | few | CASSSIGLAGETQYF | TGTGCCAGCAGTTCTATCGGACTAGCGGGCGAGACCCAGTACTTC
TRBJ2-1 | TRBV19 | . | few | CASRPAGVYNEQFF | TGTGCCAGTAGACCTGCCGGGGTCTACAATGAGCAGTTCTTC
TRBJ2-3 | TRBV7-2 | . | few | CASTPGQGFTDTQYF | TGTGCCAGCACCCCGGGGCAGGGGTTCACAGATACGCAGTATTTT
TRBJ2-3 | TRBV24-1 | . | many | CATSHAGNTDTQYF | TGTGCCACCAGTCACGCGGGAAACACAGATACGCAGTATTTT
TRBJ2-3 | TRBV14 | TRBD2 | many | CASSQDCLQSTSGRAEDTQYF | TGTGCCAGCAGCCAAGATTGTTTACAATCGACTAGCGGGAGGGCCGAGGATACGCAGTATTTT
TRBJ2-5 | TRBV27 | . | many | CASTPTRYQETQYF | TGTGCCAGCACCCCGACTAGGTATCAAGAGACCCAGTACTTC
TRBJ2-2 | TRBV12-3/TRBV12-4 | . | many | CASSFSISSGELFF | TGTGCCAGCAGTTTTTCCATAAGCTCCGGGGAGCTGTTTTTT
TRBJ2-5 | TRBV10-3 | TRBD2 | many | CAISEGLAGGAKTQYF | TGTGCCATCAGTGAGGGACTAGCGGGAGGGGCCAAGACCCAGTACTTC
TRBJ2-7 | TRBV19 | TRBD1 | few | CASSPRDSTYEQYF | TGTGCCAGTAGTCCAAGGGACAGCACCTACGAGCAGTACTTC
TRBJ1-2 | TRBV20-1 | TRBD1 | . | CSASPLQGSHYGYTF | TGCAGTGCTAGCCCCTTACAGGGGTCGCACTATGGCTACACCTTC
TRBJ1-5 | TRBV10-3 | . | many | CAISEELSRNQPQHF | TGTGCCATCAGTGAGGAACTTAGCCGCAATCAGCCCCAGCATTTT
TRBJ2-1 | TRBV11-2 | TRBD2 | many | CASSLVGLAGAGEQFF | TGTGCCAGCAGCTTAGTGGGACTAGCGGGAGCAGGTGAGCAGTTCTTC
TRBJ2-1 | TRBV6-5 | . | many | CASRGGSSSQFF | TGTGCCAGCAGAGGAGGGAGCTCCTCGCAGTTCTTC
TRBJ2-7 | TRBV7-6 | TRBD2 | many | CASSLATSGSYEQYF | TGTGCCAGCAGCTTAGCGACTAGCGGCTCCTACGAGCAGTACTTC
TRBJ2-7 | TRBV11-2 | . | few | CASSLDLNGYEQYF | TGTGCCAGCAGCTTAGACCTCAACGGGTACGAGCAGTACTTC
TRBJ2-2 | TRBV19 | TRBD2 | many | CASARLAGGGELFF | TGTGCCAGTGCCCGACTAGCGGGAGGCGGGGAGCTGTTTTTT
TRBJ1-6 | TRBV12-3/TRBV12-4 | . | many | CASSLQGSSYNSPLHF | TGTGCCAGCAGTTTGCAAGGGAGCTCCTATAATTCACCCCTCCACTTT
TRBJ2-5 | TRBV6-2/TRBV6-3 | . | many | CASRTGQETQYF | TGTGCCAGCAGAACAGGGCAAGAGACCCAGTACTTC
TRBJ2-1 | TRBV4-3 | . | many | CASSQDPLEFNEQFF | TGCGCCAGCAGCCAAGATCCCCTGGAATTCAATGAGCAGTTCTTC
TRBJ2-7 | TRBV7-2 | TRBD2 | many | CASSFSGVSYEQYF | TGTGCCAGCAGCTTTAGCGGGGTCTCCTACGAGCAGTACTTC
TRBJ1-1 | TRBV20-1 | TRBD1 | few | CSARDQGGDPEAFF | TGCAGTGCTAGAGACCAGGGGGGGGATCCTGAAGCTTTCTTT
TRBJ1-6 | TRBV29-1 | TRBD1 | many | CSVSDRGVNSPLHF | TGCAGCGTTTCGGACAGGGGGGTGAATTCACCCCTCCACTTT
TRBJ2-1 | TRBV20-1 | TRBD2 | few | CSARDSGSGIEQFF | TGCAGTGCTAGAGATAGCGGTAGCGGGATTGAGCAGTTCTTC
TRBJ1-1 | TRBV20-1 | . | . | CSLHRNTEAFF | TGCAGTTTACACCGGAACACTGAAGCTTTCTTT
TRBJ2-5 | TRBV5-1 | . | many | CASREGRNQETQYF | TGCGCCAGCAGGGAAGGACGGAACCAAGAGACCCAGTACTTC
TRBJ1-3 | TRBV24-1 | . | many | CATSQSGSGNTIYF | TGTGCCACCAGCCAATCAGGCTCTGGAAACACCATATATTTT
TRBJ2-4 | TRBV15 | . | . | CATSPKQLAKNIQYF | TGTGCCACCAGCCCGAAACAGCTAGCCAAAAACATTCAGTACTTC
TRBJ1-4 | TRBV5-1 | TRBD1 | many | CASSLAPDREGIREKLFF | TGCGCCAGCAGCTTGGCCCCGGACAGGGAGGGTATAAGGGAAAAACTGTTTTTT
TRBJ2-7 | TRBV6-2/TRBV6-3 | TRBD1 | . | CASSYSGDRPSGEQYF | TGTGCCAGCAGTTACTCGGGGGACAGACCCTCGGGCGAGCAGTACTTC
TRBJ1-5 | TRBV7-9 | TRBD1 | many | CASSLGQDQPQHF | TGTGCCAGCAGCTTGGGACAGGATCAGCCCCAGCATTTT
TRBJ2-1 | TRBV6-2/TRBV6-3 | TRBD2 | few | CASRPRTSGTGEQFF | TGTGCCAGCAGGCCTCGGACTAGCGGGACTGGTGAGCAGTTCTTC
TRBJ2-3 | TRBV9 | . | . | CASSPRSRGTDTQYF | TGTGCCAGCAGCCCTAGATCCAGGGGCACAGATACGCAGTATTTT
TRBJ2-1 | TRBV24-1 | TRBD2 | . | CATSVNGRMYNEQFF | TGTGCCACCAGTGTCAACGGGAGGATGTACAATGAGCAGTTCTTC
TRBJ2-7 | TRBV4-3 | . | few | CASSQDLNRQVYEQYF | TGCGCCAGCAGCCAAGATTTAAACAGGCAGGTCTACGAGCAGTACTTC
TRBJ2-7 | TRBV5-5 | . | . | CASSLELGSWGYEQYF | TGTGCCAGCAGCTTGGAGTTAGGCAGCTGGGGCTACGAGCAGTACTTC
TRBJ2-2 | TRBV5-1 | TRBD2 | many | CASSFGTSGRRYTGELFF | TGCGCCAGCAGCTTTGGGACTAGCGGGAGGCGTTACACCGGGGAGCTGTTTTTT